This is a list of T cell receptor beta chains from one sample in a study of control samples from healthy donors and cancer patients. Some clones are missing from TCRdb's copy, which holds only in-frame ones; the method was immunoSEQ multiplex PCR. Among about 120,000 clones, around nine tenths were seen once, and the ten largest hold 12%. The sequenced material came from blood. The receptor source for this set is a man aged 25 to 40 in good health. Both conserved end residues are part of each CDR3. Fields, in order: J gene, D gene, V gene, clone size, CDR3 protein, CDR3 DNA. D genes are given only for firm matches. Clone sizes are given selectively: once, few, many, or a class where the clone is expanded.

TRBJ1-6	NA	TRBV29-1	NA	CSVAAQYNSPLHF	TGCAGCGTTGCGGCTCAATATAATTCACCCCTCCACTTT
TRBJ2-1	TRBD2	TRBV3-1/TRBV3-2	once	CASSQEGLAGVLHEQFF	TGTGCCAGCAGCCAAGAGGGGCTAGCGGGTGTCCTGCACGAGCAGTTCTTC
TRBJ1-3	NA	TRBV6-5	once	CASSPWSSGNTIYF	TGTGCCAGCAGCCCATGGAGCTCTGGAAACACCATATATTTT
TRBJ1-2	TRBD1	TRBV6-1	NA	CASSEGAGGVGYTF	TGTGCCAGCAGTGAAGGCGCAGGGGGCGTTGGCTACACCTTC
TRBJ2-5	NA	TRBV2	once	CASSEDTTQETQYF	TGTGCCAGCAGTGAAGATACAACCCAAGAGACCCAGTACTTC
TRBJ2-1	NA	TRBV7-8	NA	CASSPRGGASYNEQFF	TGTGCCAGCAGCCCGAGAGGGGGAGCCTCCTACAATGAGCAGTTCTTC
TRBJ1-3	NA	TRBV5-8	NA	CASSLVLGTPGNTIYF	TGTGCCAGCAGCTTGGTTTTGGGGACCCCTGGAAACACCATATATTTT
TRBJ2-1	NA	TRBV7-8	NA	CASSRGLHNEQFF	TGTGCCAGCAGCCGTGGACTTCACAATGAGCAGTTCTTC
TRBJ1-5	TRBD1	TRBV19	NA	CASKTGQLGGNQPQHF	TGTGCCAGTAAGACAGGGCAATTGGGGGGCAATCAGCCCCAGCATTTT
TRBJ1-1	NA	TRBV9	NA	CASSVGRVSTTEAFF	TGTGCCAGCAGCGTAGGCAGGGTTTCGACCACTGAAGCTTTCTTT
TRBJ1-5	NA	TRBV18	NA	CASSLSGDTNQPQHF	TGTGCCAGCTCACTTTCAGGGGACACCAATCAGCCCCAGCATTTT
TRBJ1-1	NA	TRBV11-2	once	CASSLTRDTEAFF	TGTGCCAGCAGCTTAACTAGGGACACTGAAGCTTTCTTT